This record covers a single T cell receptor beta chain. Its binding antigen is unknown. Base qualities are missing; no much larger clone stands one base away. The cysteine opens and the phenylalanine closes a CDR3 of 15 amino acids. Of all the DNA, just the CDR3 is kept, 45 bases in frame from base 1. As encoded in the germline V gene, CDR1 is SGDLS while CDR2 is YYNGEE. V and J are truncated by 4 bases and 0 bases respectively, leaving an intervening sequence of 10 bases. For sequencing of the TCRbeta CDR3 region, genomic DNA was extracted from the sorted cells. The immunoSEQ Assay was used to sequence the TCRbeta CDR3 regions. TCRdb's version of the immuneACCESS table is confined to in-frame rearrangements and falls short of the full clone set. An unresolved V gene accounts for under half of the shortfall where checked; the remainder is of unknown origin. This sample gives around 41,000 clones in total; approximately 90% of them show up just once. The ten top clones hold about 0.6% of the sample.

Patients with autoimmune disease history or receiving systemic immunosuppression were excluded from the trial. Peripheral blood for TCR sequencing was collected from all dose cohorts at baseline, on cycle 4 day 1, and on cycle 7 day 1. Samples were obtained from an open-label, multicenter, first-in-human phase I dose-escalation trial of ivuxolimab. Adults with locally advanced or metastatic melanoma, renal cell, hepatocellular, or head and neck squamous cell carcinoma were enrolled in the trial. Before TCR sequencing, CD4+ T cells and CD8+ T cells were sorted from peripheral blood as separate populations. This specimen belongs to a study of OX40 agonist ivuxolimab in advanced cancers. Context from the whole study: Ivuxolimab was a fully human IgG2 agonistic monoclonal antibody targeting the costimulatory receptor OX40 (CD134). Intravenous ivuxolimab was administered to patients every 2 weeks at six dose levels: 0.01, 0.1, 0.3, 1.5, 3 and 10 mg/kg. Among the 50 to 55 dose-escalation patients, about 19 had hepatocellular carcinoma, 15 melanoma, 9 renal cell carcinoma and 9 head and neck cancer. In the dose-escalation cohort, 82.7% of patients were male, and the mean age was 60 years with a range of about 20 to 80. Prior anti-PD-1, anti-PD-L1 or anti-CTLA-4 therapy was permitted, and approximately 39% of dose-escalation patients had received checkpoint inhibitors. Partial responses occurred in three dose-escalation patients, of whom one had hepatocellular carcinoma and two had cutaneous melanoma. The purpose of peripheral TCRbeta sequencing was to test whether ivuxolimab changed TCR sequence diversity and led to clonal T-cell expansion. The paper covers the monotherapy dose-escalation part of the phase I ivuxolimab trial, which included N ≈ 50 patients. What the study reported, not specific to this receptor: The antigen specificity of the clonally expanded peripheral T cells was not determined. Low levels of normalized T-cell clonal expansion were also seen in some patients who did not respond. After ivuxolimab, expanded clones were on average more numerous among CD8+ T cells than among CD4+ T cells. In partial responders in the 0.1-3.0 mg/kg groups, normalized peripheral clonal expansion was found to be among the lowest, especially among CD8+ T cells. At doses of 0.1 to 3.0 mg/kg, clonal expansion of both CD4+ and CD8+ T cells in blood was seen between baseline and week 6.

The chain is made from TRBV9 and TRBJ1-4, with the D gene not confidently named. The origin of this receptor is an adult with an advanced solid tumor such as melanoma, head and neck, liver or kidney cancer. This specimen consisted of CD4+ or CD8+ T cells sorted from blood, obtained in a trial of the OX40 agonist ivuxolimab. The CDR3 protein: CASSSRTPTNEKLFF. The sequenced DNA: TGTGCCAGCAGCTCCCGGACCCCAACTAATGAAAAACTGTTTTTT.